This TCR beta chain was sequenced in a study of blood T cell repertoires in COVID-19. Study overall: From the United States, Italy and Spain came samples of acute and convalescent COVID-19. PBMCs, B-cell-depleted T cells, or T cells were the source of the cDNA or gDNA that made up the material.

V was clipped by 2 bases and J by 1 base; unmatched bases: 4. The CDR3 loop spans 15 amino acids. Germline V CDR1 and CDR2: SGHAT, FQDESV (reference sequence). Authors' methods: Nucleated cell number was recorded as an estimate derived from reference gene primer amplification. The repertoire was sequenced with immunoSEQ multiplex PCR; TCRdb's copy has only in-frame clones and lacks some. Clonal size and the V and J genes are those of that table, whereas D and trimming came from the DNA. The data contain tens of thousands of clones, roughly 80% of them seen just once; the ten biggest clones take up roughly 23%.

Material: peripheral blood. The chain links TRBV11-1 to TRBJ1-1, with 7 bases lining up with TRBD1. The clonotype comes from a man at least 80 years old with active or convalescent COVID-19. CDR3 DNA: TGTGCCAGCAGCTTATTTCAGGGGGGGAACACTGAAGCTTTCTTT. It yields the protein CASSLFQGGNTEAFF.